The clone carrying this TCR beta chain was observed a single time. Under the authors' procedure: How many nucleated cells were present was estimated from reference gene primer amplification. Some clones are missing from TCRdb's copy, which holds only in-frame ones; the method was immunoSEQ multiplex PCR. V and J calls and clone size are as listed in that table; D and trimming were resolved from the DNA. This sample has 70,000 or so clones, with 85% to 90% found just once. The record originates from a study of blood T cell repertoires in COVID-19. The overall study: Both acute and convalescent COVID-19 samples were obtained from the United States, Italy and Spain. T cells, B-cell-depleted T cells, or PBMCs supplied cDNA or gDNA.

The V gene's germline CDR1 is KGHSH and CDR2 LQKENI. This CDR3 has 17 residues. Trimming pared 0 bases from V and 0 bases from J, leaving 15 bases between. This chain links TRBV18 with TRBJ2-7; the D gene is possibly TRBD1 (5 bases). The receptor's source is a woman aged 80 or older with active COVID-19. The sequenced material came from peripheral blood. The CDR3 sequence is CASSPPRQGSRSYEQYF. The CDR3 DNA reads TGTGCCAGCTCACCACCTCGCCAGGGTTCTCGCTCCTACGAGCAGTACTTC.